This TCR beta chain was recovered during a study of blood T cell repertoires in COVID-19. About the study: Both acute and convalescent COVID-19 samples were obtained from the United States, Italy and Spain. From T cells, B-cell-depleted T cells, or PBMCs came the material, which was cDNA or gDNA.

In the original analysis: From reference gene primer amplification, estimates of nucleated cell counts were derived. Clones were read by immunoSEQ multiplex PCR, and TCRdb kept only the in-frame ones, dropping some. The V and J calls and clone size are taken from that table; D and trimming were inferred from the DNA. The sample shows about 240,000 clones, roughly 83% of them seen only once. The CDR3 runs to 15 residues. Germline CDR1 and CDR2: PRHDT and FYEKMQ (reference sequence). The V segment lost 6 bases and the J segment 6 bases; nucleotides outside the gene matches: 8. This receptor was identified in a woman of 80 years or more with acute or convalescent COVID-19. J is TRBJ2-5 and V is TRBV13; 12 bases are a match to TRBD2. Sequencing was done on a sample of peripheral blood. The DNA for the CDR3 is TGTGCCAGCAGAACTAGCGGGGGGATGTGGAAGACCCAGTACTTC. Its translation is CASRTSGGMWKTQYF.